The source of this T cell receptor beta chain is a study of T cells in localized non-small cell lung cancer. V lost 6 bases, J lost 1 base, and 7 bases stayed unmatched. The length of the CDR3 is 16 residues. Germline V CDR1 and CDR2: SGHAT, FQNNGV. The protocol was immunoSEQ multiplex PCR, while the TCRdb copy is restricted to in-frame clones and leaves out a portion. The sample consists of around 36,000 clones, around 81% of them appearing once. The TCR comes from a male donor aged 60 or older with stage II lung adenocarcinoma. V usage is TRBV11-2 and J usage is TRBJ2-3; 10 bases fit TRBD2. This specimen was peripheral blood mononuclear cells, taken before any cancer treatment. The CDR3 region has the DNA TGTGCCAGCAGTCTGTTAGCGGGAGGTGGCACAGATACGCAGTATTTT. Protein: CASSLLAGGGTDTQYF. Full variable domain (remainder filled in from reference TRBV11-2 and TRBJ2-3): EAGVAQSPRYKIIEKRQSVAFWCNPISGHATLYWYQQILGQGPKLLIQFQNNGVVDDSQLPKDRFSAERLKGVDSTLKIQPAKLEDSAVYLCASSLLAGGGTDTQYFGPGTRLTVL.